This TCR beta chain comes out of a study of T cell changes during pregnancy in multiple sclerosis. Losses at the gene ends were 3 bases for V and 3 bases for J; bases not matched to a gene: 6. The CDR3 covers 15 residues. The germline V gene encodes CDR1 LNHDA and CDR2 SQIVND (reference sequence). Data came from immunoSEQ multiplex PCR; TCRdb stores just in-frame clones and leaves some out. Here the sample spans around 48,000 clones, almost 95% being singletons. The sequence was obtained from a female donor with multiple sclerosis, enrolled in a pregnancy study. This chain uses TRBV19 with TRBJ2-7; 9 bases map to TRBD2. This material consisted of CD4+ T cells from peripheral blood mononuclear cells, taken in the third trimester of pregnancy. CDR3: CASSIRGGGGYEQYF. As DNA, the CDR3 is TGTGCCAGTAGTATCCGCGGGGGGGGCGGCTACGAGCAGTACTTC.